This T cell receptor beta chain was sequenced during a study of blood T cell repertoires in COVID-19 (dated by TCRdb to the early 2020s). Turning to the overall study: Samples covering the acute and convalescent phases of COVID-19 were provided by collaborators in the United States, Italy and Spain. The repertoires were released in a freely available public database intended as a resource for research on the immune response to SARS-CoV-2. Where available, HLA class I and class II types were obtained from metadata supplied by the sample provider rather than from assay-based typing. Nearly every sample came with metadata listing a de-identified subject ID, COVID-19 status, age in years and sex. The dataset comprised deeply sampled blood TCRbeta repertoires from subjects exposed to, actively infected with, or recovered from COVID-19. The samples were drawn from the first 160 participants of the ongoing ImmuneRACE study and from 1,254 subjects provided by 6 global collaborators. The prospective study material was composed of cDNA or gDNA derived from T cells, B-cell-depleted T cells, or PBMCs. Broad study findings and their caveats: The quantity of clinical and demographic metadata differed by source and by participant and was supplied without curation.

For this chain, trimming is 4 bases at the V end and 5 bases at the J end, and the number of junction bases without a gene match is 11. From the cysteine through the phenylalanine, the CDR3 covers 16 amino acids. The entry retains the CDR3 DNA only, 48 bases that are in frame from base 1. The germline V gene specifies MDHEN as CDR1 and SYDVKM as CDR2. TCRbeta CDR3 regions were amplified from genomic DNA using the immunoSEQ Assay, a bias-controlled multiplex PCR. The original methods were these. The number of nucleated cells in each sample was estimated from the amplification of reference gene primers within the assay. Sequence reads were collapsed and filtered to measure the absolute abundance of every unique TCRbeta CDR3 rearrangement. Productive Simpson clonality was computed per sample as the square root of Simpson's diversity index over productive rearrangements. TCRdb's version of the immuneACCESS table is confined to in-frame rearrangements and falls short of the full clone set. An unresolved V gene accounts for under half of the shortfall where checked; the remainder is of unknown origin. For V, J and clone size, that table is used; D and trimming come from the DNA. Across this sample there are 270,000 or so clones, with roughly 87% seen only once. The ten largest clones take up about an eighth of the sample.

Whole blood was collected in K2EDTA tubes by collaborating institutions according to the institutions' own protocols. Collaborator samples were shipped for TCRbeta analysis as frozen whole blood, isolated PBMCs, or DNA extracted from either sample type. Worth noting for this clone: Its antigen remains undetermined. No base qualities exist here, and no much larger clone lies one base off it.

This TCR came from a human donor in a cohort sampled during active COVID-19. The sample comprised peripheral blood. The chain is encoded by TRBV28 joined to TRBJ1-5; 7 central bases correspond to TRBD1. CDR3 loop: CASSSVRQGMHQPQHF. The DNA sequence follows: TGTGCCAGCAGTTCAGTAAGACAGGGAATGCATCAGCCCCAGCATTTT. The variable domain in full, with residues beyond the CDR3 obtained from the reference TRBV28 and TRBJ1-5 genes, is DVKVTQSSRYLVKRTGEKVFLECVQDMDHENMFWYRQDPGLGLRLIYFSYDVKMKEKGDIPEGYSVSREKKERFSLILESASTNQTSMYLCASSSVRQGMHQPQHFGDGTRLSIL.